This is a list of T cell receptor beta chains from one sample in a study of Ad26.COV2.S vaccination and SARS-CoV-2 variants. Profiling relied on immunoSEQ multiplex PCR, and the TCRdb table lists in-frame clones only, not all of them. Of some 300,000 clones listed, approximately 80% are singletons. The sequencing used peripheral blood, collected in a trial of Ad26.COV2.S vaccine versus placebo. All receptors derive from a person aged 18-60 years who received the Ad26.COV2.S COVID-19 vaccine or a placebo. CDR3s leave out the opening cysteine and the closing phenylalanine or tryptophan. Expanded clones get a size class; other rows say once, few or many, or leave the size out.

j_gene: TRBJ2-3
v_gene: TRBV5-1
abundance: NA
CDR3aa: ASSLGAGTDTQY

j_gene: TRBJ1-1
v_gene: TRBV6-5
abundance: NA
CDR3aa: ASRRLTGGQSEAF

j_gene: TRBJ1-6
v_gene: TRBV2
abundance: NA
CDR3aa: ASSGALNRGINSPLH

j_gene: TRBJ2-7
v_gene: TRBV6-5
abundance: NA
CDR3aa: ASSKGQNYEQY

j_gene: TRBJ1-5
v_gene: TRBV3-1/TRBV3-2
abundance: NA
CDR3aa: ASSQEGRTQH

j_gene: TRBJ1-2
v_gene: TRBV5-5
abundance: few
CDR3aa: ASSLLGQGGYGYT

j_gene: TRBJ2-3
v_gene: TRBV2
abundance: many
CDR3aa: ASSGGQGSTDTQY

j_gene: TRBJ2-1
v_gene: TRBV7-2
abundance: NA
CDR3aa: ASSLMARFEQF

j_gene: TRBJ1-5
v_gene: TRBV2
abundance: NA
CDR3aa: ASSEAGRNQPQH

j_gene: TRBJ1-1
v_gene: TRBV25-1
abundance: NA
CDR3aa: ASSAQGMSAF

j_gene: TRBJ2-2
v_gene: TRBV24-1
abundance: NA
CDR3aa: ATSASGTANTGELF

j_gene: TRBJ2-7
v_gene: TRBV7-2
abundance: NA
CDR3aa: ASSSRTSGGSGEQY

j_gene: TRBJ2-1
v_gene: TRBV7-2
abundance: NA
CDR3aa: ASSLLGQTYNEQF

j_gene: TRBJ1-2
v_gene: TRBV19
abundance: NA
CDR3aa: ASMRNDGGYT

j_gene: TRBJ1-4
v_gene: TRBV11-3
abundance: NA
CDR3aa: ASSLGRFATNEKLF

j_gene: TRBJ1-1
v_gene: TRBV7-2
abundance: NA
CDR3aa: ASSVGQNTEAF

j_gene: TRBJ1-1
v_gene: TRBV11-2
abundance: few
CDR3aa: ASSSAGVTEAF

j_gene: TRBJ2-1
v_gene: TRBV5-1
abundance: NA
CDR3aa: ASSLSSNNEQF

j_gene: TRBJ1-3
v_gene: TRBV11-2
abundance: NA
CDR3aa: ASSLGTGAGNTIY

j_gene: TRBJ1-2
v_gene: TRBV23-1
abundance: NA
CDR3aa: ASSPRGTYGYT

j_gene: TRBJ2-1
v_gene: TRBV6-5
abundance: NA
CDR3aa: ASSYYGGLDNEQF

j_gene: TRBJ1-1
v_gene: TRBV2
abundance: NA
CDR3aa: ASTLTRGMNTEAF

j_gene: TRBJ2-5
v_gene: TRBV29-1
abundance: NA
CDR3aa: SVRVYQETQY

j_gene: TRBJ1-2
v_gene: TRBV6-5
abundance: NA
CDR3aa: ASSYSQLGPSYGYT

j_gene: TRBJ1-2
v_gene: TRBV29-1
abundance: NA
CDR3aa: SVVARTAPYGYT

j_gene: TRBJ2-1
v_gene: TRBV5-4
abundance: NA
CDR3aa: ASSLPGGPSEQF

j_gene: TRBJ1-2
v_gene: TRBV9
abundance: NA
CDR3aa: ASSVDGAYGYT

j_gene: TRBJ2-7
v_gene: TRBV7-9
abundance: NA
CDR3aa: ASSLVDRGQEQY

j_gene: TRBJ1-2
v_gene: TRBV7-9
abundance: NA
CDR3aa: ASSSTGTGAKT

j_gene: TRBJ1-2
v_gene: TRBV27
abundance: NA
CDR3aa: ASSLRYSKEDYGYT

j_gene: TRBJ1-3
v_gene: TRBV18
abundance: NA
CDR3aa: ASSPPGRGSGNTIY

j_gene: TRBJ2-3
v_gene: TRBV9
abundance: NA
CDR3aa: ASSAMGSGVSTDTQY

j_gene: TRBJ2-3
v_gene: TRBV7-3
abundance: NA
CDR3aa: ASSLSVVRADTQY

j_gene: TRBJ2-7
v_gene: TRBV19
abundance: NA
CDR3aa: ASSTGTTYEQY

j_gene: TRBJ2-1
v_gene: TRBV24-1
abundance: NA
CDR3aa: ATSSGTRPYNEQF

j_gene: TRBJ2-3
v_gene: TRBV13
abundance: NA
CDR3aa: ASSLGTGISTDTQY

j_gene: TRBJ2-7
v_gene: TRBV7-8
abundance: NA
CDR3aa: ASSLDRRDYEQY

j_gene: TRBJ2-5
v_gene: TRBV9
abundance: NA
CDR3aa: ASSVGAREGETQY

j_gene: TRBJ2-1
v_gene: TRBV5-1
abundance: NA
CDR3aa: ASSLVQGFYNEQF

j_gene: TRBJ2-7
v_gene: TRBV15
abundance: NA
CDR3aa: ATSRDTRQGDEQY

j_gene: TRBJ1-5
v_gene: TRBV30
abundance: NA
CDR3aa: AWSSGVDRNQPQH

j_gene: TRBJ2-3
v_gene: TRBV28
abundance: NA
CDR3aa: ASFAGTLLEVDTQY

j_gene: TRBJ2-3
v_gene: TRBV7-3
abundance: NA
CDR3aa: ASSLTPAGAGTDTQY

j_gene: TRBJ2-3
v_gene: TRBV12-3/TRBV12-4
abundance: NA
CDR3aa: ASSSTGRDTQY

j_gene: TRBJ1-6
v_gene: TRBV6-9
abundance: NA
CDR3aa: ASSYSVAGNSPLH

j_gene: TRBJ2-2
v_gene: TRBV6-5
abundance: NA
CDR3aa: ASTYGGAGELF

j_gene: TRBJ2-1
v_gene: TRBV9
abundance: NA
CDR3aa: ASSVGPESYNEQF

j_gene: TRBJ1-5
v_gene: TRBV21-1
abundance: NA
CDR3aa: ASTSRLCRDRGDQPQH

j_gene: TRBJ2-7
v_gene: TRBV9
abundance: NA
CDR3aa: ASSVSGSGNYEQY

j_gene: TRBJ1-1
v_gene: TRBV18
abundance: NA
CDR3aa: ASSPPGRLNTEAF

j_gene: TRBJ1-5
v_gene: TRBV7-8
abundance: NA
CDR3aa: ASSLSGTVNQPQH

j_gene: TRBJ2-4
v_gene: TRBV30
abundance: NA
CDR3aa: AWSVGGGGKNIQY

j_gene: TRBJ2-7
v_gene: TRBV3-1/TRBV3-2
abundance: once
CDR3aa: ASSHGTPYEQY